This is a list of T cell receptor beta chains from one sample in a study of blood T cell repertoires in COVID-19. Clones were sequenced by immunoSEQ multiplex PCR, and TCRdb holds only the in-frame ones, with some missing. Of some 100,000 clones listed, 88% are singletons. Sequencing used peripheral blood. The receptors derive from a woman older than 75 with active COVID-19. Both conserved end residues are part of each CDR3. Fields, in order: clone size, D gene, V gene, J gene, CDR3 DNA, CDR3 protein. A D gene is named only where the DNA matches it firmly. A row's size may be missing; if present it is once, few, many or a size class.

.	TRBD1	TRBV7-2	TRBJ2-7	TGTGCCAGCAGCGACGACAGGGGGCGGTACGAGCAGTACTTC	CASSDDRGRYEQYF
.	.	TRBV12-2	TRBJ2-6	TGTGCAAGTCGCCGGGGGACAGCCTCTGGGGCCAACGTCCTGACTTTC	CASRRGTASGANVLTF
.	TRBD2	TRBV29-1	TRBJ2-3	TGCAGCGCTCGCGCCCTAGCGGGAGTAGATACGCAGTATTTT	CSARALAGVDTQYF
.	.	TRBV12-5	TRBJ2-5	TGTGCTAGTGGTTTGAGGCAGGGGAGGGGGGAGACCCAGTACTTC	CASGLRQGRGETQYF
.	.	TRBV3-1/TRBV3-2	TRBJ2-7	TGTGCCAGCAGCCAGGGGCGCGAGCAGTACTTC	CASSQGREQYF
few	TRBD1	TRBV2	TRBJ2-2	TGTGCCAGCACCCCGGGACAGGGAGGGCGGGAGCTGTTTTTT	CASTPGQGGRELFF
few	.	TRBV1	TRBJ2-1	TGCACCAGCAGCCAAGATCGAGCGGAGTATTATGAGCAGTTCTTC	CTSSQDRAEYYEQFF
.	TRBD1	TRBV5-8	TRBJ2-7	TGTGCCAGCACCACCGGGACAGTTTCCTACGAGCAGTACTTC	CASTTGTVSYEQYF
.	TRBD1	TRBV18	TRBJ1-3	TGTGCCAGCTCACCCGATGGGACAGGGGCCGGAAACACCATATATTTT	CASSPDGTGAGNTIYF
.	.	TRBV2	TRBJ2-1	TGTGCCAGCAAAGCAGGGGTCCATGAGCAGTTCTTC	CASKAGVHEQFF
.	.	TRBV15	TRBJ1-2	TGTGCCACCAGCAGAGATGGGGGCTTCTATGGCTACACCTTC	CATSRDGGFYGYTF
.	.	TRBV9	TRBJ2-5	TGTGCCAGCAGCGTAGGGGGCCTAGTGTGGGAAGAGACCCAGTACTTC	CASSVGGLVWEETQYF
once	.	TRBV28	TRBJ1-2	TGTGCCAGCAGTTTCTCTCCTCTCAAGCGGGACTACACCTTC	CASSFSPLKRDYTF
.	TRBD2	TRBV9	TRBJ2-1	TGTGCCAGCAGCATAAAGACTAGCGGGCTATCCTACAATGAGCAGTTCTTC	CASSIKTSGLSYNEQFF
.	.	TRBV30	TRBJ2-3	TGTGCCTGGGCCGCGAGGACAGATACGCAGTATTTT	CAWAARTDTQYF
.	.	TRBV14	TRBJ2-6	TGTGCCAGCAGCCTCCCCTTGGGGAGCTCTGGGGCCAACGTCCTGACTTTC	CASSLPLGSSGANVLTF